One sample yielded the 8 T cell receptor beta chains listed below, sequenced in a study of shared clonotypes between healthy human individuals. It was CD45RO-negative cells, positively selected for CCR7, that made up naive CD8 cells, with terminally differentiated effector memory CD45RA+ cells excluded. Generated by immunoSEQ multiplex PCR, the TCRdb table keeps only in-frame clones and is missing some. The sample contains 700,000 to 950,000 clones, around 96% of which appear only once. The sequenced sample was naive CD8+ T cells sorted from blood. These receptors all come from a man under 40 in good health.

V and J are TRBV11-2 and TRBJ2-1; D possibly corresponds to TRBD1 (7 bases). The CDR3 consists of 13 residues. Looked up from germline, CDR1 is SGHAT and CDR2 is FQNNGV. V lost 5 bases to trimming and J lost 10 bases, with 15 bases between them. The CDR3 region is CASSLPRGEEQFF. CDR3 nucleotides: TGTGCCAGCAGCCTCCCCAGGGGGGAAGAGCAGTTCTTC.

A few counts support this clone. V and J are TRBV28 and TRBJ2-7, with 9 bases aligning to TRBD1. The CDR3 has 15 amino acids. J lost 3 bases, V lost 4 bases, and 7 bases had no gene match. Germline-derived CDR1 and CDR2 are MDHEN and SYDVKM. CDR3 DNA sequence: TGTGCCAGCAGTTCCTCAGGGACAGGGTTCTACGAGCAGTACTTC. Translated: CASSSSGTGFYEQYF. Full variable domain (outside the CDR3, taken from reference TRBV28 and TRBJ2-7): DVKVTQSSRYLVKRTGEKVFLECVQDMDHENMFWYRQDPGLGLRLIYFSYDVKMKEKGDIPEGYSVSREKKERFSLILESASTNQTSMYLCASSSSGTGFYEQYFGPGTRLTVT.

The rearrangement uses TRBV4-1 and TRBJ2-7, with 11 bases matching TRBD2. Germline V gene lookup returns CDR1 MGHRA and CDR2 YSYEKL. The CDR3 runs to 18 residues. V gave up 2 bases and J gave up 3 bases; unmatched junction bases: 12. CDR3 DNA sequence: TGCGCCAGCAGCCAACTCCTTCTAGCGGGAGGTACGCACTACGAGCAGTACTTC. Protein product: CASSQLLLAGGTHYEQYF.

The chain uses TRBV6-5 and TRBJ1-4; D possibly corresponds to TRBD1 (6 bases). In germline, CDR1 is MNHEY, CDR2 SVGAGI. The CDR3 runs 15 residues. The ends were cut back, 2 bases at V and 7 bases at J, with 14 bases in the middle. CDR3 amino acids: CASSYGWGLGEKLFF. The CDR3 nucleotides are TGTGCCAGCAGTTACGGTTGGGGGCTGGGTGAAAAACTGTTTTTT.

The rearrangement links TRBV4-1 to TRBJ2-1; TRBD2 matches at 13 bases. J lost 1 base, V lost 4 bases, and 10 bases had no gene match. CDR1 is MGHRA, CDR2 YSYEKL, per germline. This CDR3 is 19 amino acids long. The CDR3 DNA reads as TGCGCCAGCAGCCCACCAAGCCGGACTAGCGGGAGTTCCTACAATGAGCAGTTCTTC. It specifies CASSPPSRTSGSSYNEQFF.

The V call is TRBV7-9, the J call TRBJ2-2; 7 positions agree with TRBD2. This CDR3 is built from 17 residues. The V and J ends lost 7 bases and 3 bases, in that order; junction bases with no gene match: 14. Looked up from germline, CDR1 is SEHNR and CDR2 is FQNEAQ (reference sequence). CDR3 nucleotide sequence: TGTGCCAGCATCCAAAAGTCTGGGAGGGCCGACACCGGGGAGCTGTTTTTT. Translated, it gives CASIQKSGRADTGELFF.

This chain connects TRBV7-9 to TRBJ1-2; D gene ambiguous. V was cut by 2 bases and J by 2 bases, with 12 bases left in between. The CDR3 contains 15 residues. Germline CDR1 is SEHNR and CDR2 is FQNEAQ (reference sequence). CDR3 coding DNA: TGTGCCAGCAGCTTATTATCAGTGGGCAACTATGGCTACACCTTC. Its translation: CASSLLSVGNYGYTF.

The chain is built from TRBV2 and TRBJ2-1; D may be TRBD2 (5 bases). Germline CDR1 is SNHLY and CDR2 is FYNNEI. The CDR3 is 16 amino acids. V lost 6 bases to trimming and J lost 6 bases, with 21 bases between them. The CDR3: CASSSGTAPSFNEQFF. CDR3 coding DNA: TGTGCCAGCAGCAGCGGTACAGCCCCATCTTTCAATGAGCAGTTCTTC.